This TCR beta chain was profiled in a study of beta chain features in type 1 diabetes. V was pared by 4 bases and J by 1 base, with 3 bases of the junction left unmatched. This CDR3 has 15 residues. CDR1 is KGHSH, CDR2 LQKENI, per germline. The sequenced template was cDNA made from the entire isolated RNA. Assay: immunoSEQ multiplex PCR; the TCRdb copy retains only in-frame clones and omits some. The sample has hundreds of thousands of clones; roughly a sixth are singletons. This clone was detected only a few times. Each of the CD4+ naive, central memory, regulatory and stem cell-like memory populations was sorted via CD45RO/CCR7/CD25/CD127/CD95/CD27. Sorted populations all exceeded 95% purity.

Sequenced input: naive CD4+ T cells from blood. The rearrangement joins TRBV18 to TRBJ2-2; 7 bases align to TRBD1. This TCR was sampled from a woman aged 18-29 years in good health. The CDR3, as DNA: TGTGCCAGCTCACAGACAGGGCAGAACACCGGGGAGCTGTTTTTT. This codes for CASSQTGQNTGELFF.